This TCR beta chain was profiled in a study of blood T cell repertoires in COVID-19. For the study at large: Samples came from the United States, Italy and Spain, spanning acute and convalescent COVID-19.

V was shortened by 3 bases and J by 6 bases, with 8 bases between the two germline ends. The germline V gene has CDR1 SNHLY and CDR2 FYNNEI. This CDR3 region has 12 residues. Cohorts were determined from participant-reported clinical history. Cohort 3 donors counted as recovered after two negative PCRs, clearance, or resolved symptoms. Original handling: Quantification of nucleated cells was approximated via reference gene primer amplification. The repertoire was sequenced with immunoSEQ multiplex PCR; TCRdb's copy has only in-frame clones and lacks some. The V and J calls and clone size come from that table; D and trimming were worked out from the DNA. The data contain 250,000 to 300,000 clones, 75% to 90% of them seen just once; the ten biggest clones take up 1.5% to 2%.

The sequence was obtained from a woman aged 45-65 years who had recovered from COVID-19. Sequencing was performed on PBMCs or T cells enriched from blood (not recorded which). This chain uses TRBV2 with TRBJ1-2, with D uncertain. The CDR3: CASSDGPNGYTF. In DNA, the CDR3 is TGTGCCAGCAGTGATGGCCCAAATGGCTACACCTTC. The full variable domain, in which reference TRBV2 and TRBJ1-2 provide the parts outside the CDR3, is EPEVTQTPSHQVTQMGQEVILRCVPISNHLYFYWYRQILGQKVEFLVSFYNNEISEKSEIFDDQFSVERPDGSNFTLKIRSTKLEDSAMYFCASSDGPNGYTFGSGTRLTVV.